The 8 T cell receptor beta chains below were found in one sample sequenced in a study of blood T cell repertoires in COVID-19. TCRdb keeps only in-frame clones here, not all; method: immunoSEQ multiplex PCR. The repertoire holds some 41,000 clones, with 70% to 90% as singletons. Sequenced material: peripheral blood. The receptors derive from a man aged 55 to 69 with active COVID-19.

The V call is TRBV4-1, the J call TRBJ2-1; perhaps TRBD1 as D (5 bases). Germline V gives CDR1 MGHRA, CDR2 YSYEKL. Trimming left V 1 base short and J 4 bases short, with 14 bases between. The length of the CDR3 is 16 residues. The CDR3 bases are TGCGCCAGCAGCCAAGTTAGGAAACAGGCATACAATGAGCAGTTCTTC. Protein product: CASSQVRKQAYNEQFF.

The chain is built from TRBV9 and TRBJ2-7, with D perhaps TRBD2 (5 bases). Germline lookup yields CDR1 SGDLS and CDR2 YYNGEE. The CDR3 length is 15 residues. Trimming removed 4 bases from V and 3 bases from J, with 17 bases in between. CDR3 DNA: TGTGCCAGCAGCCCCGACGGCGGGTCAAACTACGAGCAGTACTTC. Translating it yields CASSPDGGSNYEQYF.

This chain connects TRBV4-1 to TRBJ2-5, with 9 positions matching TRBD2. The V gene's germline CDR1 is MGHRA and CDR2 YSYEKL. This CDR3 region has 16 residues. V lost 1 base, J lost 2 bases, and 5 bases stayed unmatched. The DNA of the CDR3 is TGCGCCAGCAGCCAAGTGGGCCTAGCGGGGCAAGAGACCCAGTACTTC. Amino acids: CASSQVGLAGQETQYF.

To note about this clone: Different DNA sequences within this sample yield the same CDR3. The CDR3 DNA sequence: TGTGCCAGCAGTTTGGGGGCTTACGAGCAGTACTTC. This gives the protein CASSLGAYEQYF. The chain links TRBV12-3 or TRBV12-4 to TRBJ2-7; D might be TRBD1 (6 bases). Deletions cut 3 bases from V and 4 bases from J, with 7 bases between. This CDR3 spans 12 amino acids.

V gene TRBV18 combines with J gene TRBJ2-7; 8 bases fit TRBD2. With V trimmed by 0 bases and J by 5 bases, 12 bases remained unmatched. The germline gives CDR1 KGHSH, CDR2 LQKENI. This CDR3 is 17 amino acids long. CDR3 DNA: TGTGCCAGCTCACCACCCGTCTTTTCGGGAGGGTGGGACGAGCAGTACTTC. It specifies CASSPPVFSGGWDEQYF.

The chain recombines TRBV2 with TRBJ2-3; a weak D match, TRBD2 (6 bases). Germline CDR1 SNHLY, CDR2 FYNNEI. The CDR3 totals 14 residues. The CDR3 region has the DNA TGTGTCAGGAGGGCGGTTTATAGCACAGATACGCAGTATTTT. It yields the protein CVRRAVYSTDTQYF.

This chain connects TRBV27 to TRBJ2-7; 10 bases line up with TRBD2. The germline gives CDR1 MNHEY, CDR2 SMNVEV (reference sequence). The CDR3 runs 18 residues. J gave up 1 base and V 8 bases, and 17 bases lay outside the gene matches. CDR3 sequence: CASGYRESGLAFSYEQYF. The CDR3 DNA is TGTGCCAGCGGCTACAGAGAATCGGGACTAGCGTTTTCCTACGAGCAGTACTTC.

V gene TRBV7-3 combines with J gene TRBJ2-1, with 10 bases that match TRBD2. This CDR3 spans 14 amino acids. Trimming at V came to 2 bases and at J to 8 bases, leaving 3 bases not matched to a gene. Germline V gene sequence: CDR1 SGHTA, CDR2 FQGTGA. The CDR3 region is CASSLSSGRDEQFF. The DNA for the CDR3 is TGTGCCAGCAGCTTATCAAGCGGGAGGGATGAGCAGTTCTTC.